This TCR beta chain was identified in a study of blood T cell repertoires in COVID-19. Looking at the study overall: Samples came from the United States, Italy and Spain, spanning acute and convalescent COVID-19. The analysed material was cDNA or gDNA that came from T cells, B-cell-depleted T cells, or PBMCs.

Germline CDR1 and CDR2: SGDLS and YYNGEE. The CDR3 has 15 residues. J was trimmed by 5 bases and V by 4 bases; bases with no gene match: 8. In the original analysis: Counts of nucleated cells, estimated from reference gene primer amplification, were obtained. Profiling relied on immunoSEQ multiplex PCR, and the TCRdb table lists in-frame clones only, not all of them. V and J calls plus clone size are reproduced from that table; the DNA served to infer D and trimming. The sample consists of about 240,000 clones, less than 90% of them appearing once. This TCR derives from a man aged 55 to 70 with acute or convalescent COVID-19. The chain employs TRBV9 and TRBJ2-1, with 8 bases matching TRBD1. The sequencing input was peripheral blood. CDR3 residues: CASSTRTGRNNEQFF. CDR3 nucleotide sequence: TGTGCCAGCAGCACTCGGACAGGGCGAAACAATGAGCAGTTCTTC.